This T cell receptor beta chain emerged from a study of shared clonotypes between healthy human individuals. TCRdb's copy holds only in-frame clones and misses some; the assay was immunoSEQ multiplex PCR. The sample carries roughly 2 million clones, 90% to 95% recorded once. Germline V gives CDR1 SGHTA, CDR2 FQGNSA. The CDR3 is 15 amino acids. V lost 5 bases, J lost 2 bases, and 15 bases lay in between. This chain links TRBV7-2 with TRBJ2-5, with D possibly TRBD1 on 5 matching bases. Source material: naive CD4+ T cells sorted from blood. This sample's subset: CD45RA+ positively selected. The sequence came from a young man in good health. The CDR3 sequence: CASSKQGGGQETQYF. The CDR3 nucleotides are TGTGCCAGCAGCAAGCAGGGTGGTGGGCAAGAGACCCAGTACTTC.